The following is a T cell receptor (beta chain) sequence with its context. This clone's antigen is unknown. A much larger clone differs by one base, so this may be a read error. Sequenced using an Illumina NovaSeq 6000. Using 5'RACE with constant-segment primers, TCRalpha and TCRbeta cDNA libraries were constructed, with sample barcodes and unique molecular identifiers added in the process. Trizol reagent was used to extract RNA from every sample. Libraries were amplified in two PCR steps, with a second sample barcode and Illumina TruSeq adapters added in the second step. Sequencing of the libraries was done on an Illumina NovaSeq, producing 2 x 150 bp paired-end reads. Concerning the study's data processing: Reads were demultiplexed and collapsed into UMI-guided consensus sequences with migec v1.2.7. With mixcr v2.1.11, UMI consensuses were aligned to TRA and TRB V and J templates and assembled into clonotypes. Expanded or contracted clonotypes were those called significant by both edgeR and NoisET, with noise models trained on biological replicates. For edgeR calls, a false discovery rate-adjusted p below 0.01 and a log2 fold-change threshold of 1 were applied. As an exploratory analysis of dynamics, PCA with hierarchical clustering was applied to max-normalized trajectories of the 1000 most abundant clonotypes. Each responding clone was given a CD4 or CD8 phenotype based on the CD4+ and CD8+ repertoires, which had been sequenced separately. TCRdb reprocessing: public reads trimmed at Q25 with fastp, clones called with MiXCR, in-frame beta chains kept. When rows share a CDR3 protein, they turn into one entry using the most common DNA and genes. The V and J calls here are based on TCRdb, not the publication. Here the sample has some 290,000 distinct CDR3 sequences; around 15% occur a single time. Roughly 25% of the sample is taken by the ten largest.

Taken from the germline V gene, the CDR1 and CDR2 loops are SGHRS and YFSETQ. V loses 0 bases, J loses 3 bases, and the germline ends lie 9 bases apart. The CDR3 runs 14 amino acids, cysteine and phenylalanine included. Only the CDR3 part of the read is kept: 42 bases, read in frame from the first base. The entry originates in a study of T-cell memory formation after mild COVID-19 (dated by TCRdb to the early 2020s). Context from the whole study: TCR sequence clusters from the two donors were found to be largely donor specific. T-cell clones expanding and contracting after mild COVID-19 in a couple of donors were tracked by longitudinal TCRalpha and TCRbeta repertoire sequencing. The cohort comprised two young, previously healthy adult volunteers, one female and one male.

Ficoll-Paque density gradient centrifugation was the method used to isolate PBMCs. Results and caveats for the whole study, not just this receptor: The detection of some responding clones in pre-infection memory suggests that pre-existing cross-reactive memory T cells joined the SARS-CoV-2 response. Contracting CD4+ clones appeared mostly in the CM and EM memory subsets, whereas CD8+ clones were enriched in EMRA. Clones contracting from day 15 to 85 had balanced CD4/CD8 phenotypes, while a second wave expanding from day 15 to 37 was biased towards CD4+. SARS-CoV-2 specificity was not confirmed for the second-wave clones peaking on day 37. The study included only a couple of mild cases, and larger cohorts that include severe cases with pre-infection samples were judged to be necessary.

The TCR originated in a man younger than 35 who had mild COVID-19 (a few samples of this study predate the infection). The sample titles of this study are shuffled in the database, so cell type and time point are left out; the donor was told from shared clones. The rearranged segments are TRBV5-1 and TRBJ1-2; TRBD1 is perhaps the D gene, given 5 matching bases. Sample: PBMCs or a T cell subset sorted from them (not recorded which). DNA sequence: TGCGCCAGCAGCTTGGGACAGCGGGACTATGGCTACACCTTC. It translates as CASSLGQRDYGYTF.